This is a list of T cell receptor beta chains from one sample in a study of lymphopenia after photon versus proton radiotherapy. Here immunoSEQ multiplex PCR was the method, and the copy in TCRdb shows in-frame clones only, minus some. This repertoire shows 150,000 or so clones, about 88% found once; its top ten account for approximately 4.8%. Sequenced here: peripheral blood, sampled from a patient treated with photon-based radiotherapy. These receptors were collected from a man aged 50 or older with gastric cancer. Each CDR3 is given with its conserved first and last residue. D genes are given only for firm matches. Some rows mark clone size as missing; the rest say once, few, many or name a class of expanded clone.

>-|TRBV7-2|TRBJ1-1|-
TGTGCCAGCAGCCTAACAGGGTACACTGAAGCTTTCTTT
CASSLTGYTEAFF
>-|TRBV13|TRBJ2-7|TRBD2
TGTGCCAGCAGCTTATTAGCCAGCGGGAGGCCCAAAGACCCGGAGCAGTACTTC
CASSLLASGRPKDPEQYF
>-|TRBV18|TRBJ2-2|-
TGTGCCAGCTCACCACTAGGGTGGAGAGGGGAGCTGTTTTTT
CASSPLGWRGELFF
>once|TRBV13|TRBJ2-5|-
TGTGCCAGCAGCTCTATGACTAGGCGGGAAGAGACCCAGTACTTC
CASSSMTRREETQYF
>-|TRBV6-6|TRBJ2-7|TRBD1
TGTGCCAGCAGCTTCCCGGGACAGGGGTCCTACGAGCAGTACTTC
CASSFPGQGSYEQYF
>-|TRBV19|TRBJ1-5|-
TGTGCCAGTAGTATGGGAGGACAGCCCCAGCATTTT
CASSMGGQPQHF
>few|TRBV5-1|TRBJ1-2|-
TGCGCCAGCAGAAGCAGGGTGTCAGTAGGCTACACCTTC
CASRSRVSVGYTF
>-|TRBV30|TRBJ2-6|TRBD1
TGTGCCTGGAGTGTATTATGGGGACAGAACTCTGGGGCCAACGTCCTGACTTTC
CAWSVLWGQNSGANVLTF
>-|TRBV11-2|TRBJ1-3|TRBD1
TGTGCCAGCAGGAGGGACAGGATTAACTCTGGAAACACCATATATTTT
CASRRDRINSGNTIYF
>-|TRBV19|TRBJ1-5|-
TGTGCCAGTAGGGGATTCGGGACGGCGGATCAGCCCCAGCATTTT
CASRGFGTADQPQHF
>once|TRBV18|TRBJ2-3|TRBD1
TGTGCCAGCTCATCAGGGACAGGGATCACAGATACGCAGTATTTT
CASSSGTGITDTQYF
>-|TRBV6-6|TRBJ1-4|TRBD1
TGTGCCAGCAGTAGCCGGACAGGCGGTAGGGAAAAACTGTTTTTT
CASSSRTGGREKLFF
>-|TRBV11-2|TRBJ1-1|-
TGTGCCAGCAGCCCAGTGAACACTGAAGCTTTCTTT
CASSPVNTEAFF
>-|TRBV19|TRBJ2-7|TRBD1
TGTGCCAGCTCATCCCGGGACAGGGGGCGGTACGAGCAGTACTTC
CASSSRDRGRYEQYF
>-|TRBV2|TRBJ1-1|-
TGTGCCAGCAGTGGGAAGGTTGGGAACACTGAAGCTTTCTTT
CASSGKVGNTEAFF
>-|TRBV30|TRBJ2-2|TRBD2
TGTGCCGCCGGAGGCCCGGGAGGGCCGTACACCGGGGAGCTGTTTTTT
CAAGGPGGPYTGELFF
>-|TRBV19|TRBJ2-1|TRBD2
TGTGCCAGTAGCAGTGCTAGCGGGAGGGTCGATGAGCAGTTCTTC
CASSSASGRVDEQFF
>-|TRBV4-3|TRBJ1-2|TRBD1
TGCGCCAGCAGCCAAGATCCGACAGGGAGTCGTTGGGGCTACACCTTC
CASSQDPTGSRWGYTF
>-|TRBV30|TRBJ1-5|TRBD1
TGTGCCTCCGGACAGGGAGGTCAGCCCCAGCATTTT
CASGQGGQPQHF
>-|TRBV4-1|TRBJ2-3|TRBD2
TGCGCCAGCAGCCAAGATTCGGGAGCGGGGCCAACAGATACGCAGTATTTT
CASSQDSGAGPTDTQYF
>-|TRBV6-5|TRBJ1-5|-
TGTGCCAGCAGACGCGACAATCACAATCAGCCCCAGCATTTT
CASRRDNHNQPQHF
>-|TRBV19|TRBJ1-2|-
TGTGCCAGTAGTATATCAGGAGGACAAATTTATGGCTACACCTTC
CASSISGGQIYGYTF
>-|TRBV6-1|TRBJ2-7|TRBD2
TGTGCCAGCAGAGCTACTAGCGGGAGTACCCACGAGCAGTACTTC
CASRATSGSTHEQYF
>-|TRBV5-4|TRBJ2-2|TRBD2
TGTGCCAGCAGCTTGAGGACGACTAGCGGCACCGGGGAGCTGTTTTTT
CASSLRTTSGTGELFF
>-|TRBV11-2|TRBJ2-1|TRBD2
TGTGCCAGCAGCTTAGAGGGGACTAGCGGGCGTTCCTACAATGAGCAGTTCTTC
CASSLEGTSGRSYNEQFF
>-|TRBV6-5|TRBJ1-1|TRBD1
TGTGCCAGCACCCGGACAGGCTTGAACACTGAAGCTTTCTTT
CASTRTGLNTEAFF
>-|TRBV4-1|TRBJ2-3|TRBD2
TGCGCCAGCAACCCGAAGCGGGGGAGCACAGATACGCAGTATTTT
CASNPKRGSTDTQYF
>-|TRBV5-4|TRBJ2-3|TRBD2
TGTGCCAGCAGCCTGACAGTAGCGGGAGGCGCAGATACGCAGTATTTT
CASSLTVAGGADTQYF
>once|TRBV6-5|TRBJ2-7|-
TGTGCCAGCAGTCCGACAGGCCCTACCGGGCAGTACTTC
CASSPTGPTGQYF
>-|TRBV7-8|TRBJ2-7|TRBD1
TGTGCCAGCAGACCGGGACAGGGCCAGATCGAGCAGTACTTC
CASRPGQGQIEQYF
>-|TRBV4-1|TRBJ1-3|-
TGCGCCAGCAGCCAAGATGGAATCAGCTCTGGAAACACCATATATTTT
CASSQDGISSGNTIYF
>-|TRBV15|TRBJ2-7|-
TGTGCCACCAGCCGGGGGGGGACAGGGAGCGAGCAGTACTTC
CATSRGGTGSEQYF
>-|TRBV4-3|TRBJ1-1|-
TGCGCCAGCAGCCAAGTTTTGCCGGGGGGAGTTTACACTGAAGCTTTCTTT
CASSQVLPGGVYTEAFF
>-|TRBV7-6|TRBJ2-1|TRBD2
TGTGCCAGCAGCCCCGGGGGGGCATCTACCTACAATGAGCAGTTCTTC
CASSPGGASTYNEQFF
>once|TRBV19|TRBJ1-5|TRBD1
TGTGCCAGTAGTATAGGGCAGGGGGCGCGTCGCAATCAGCCCCAGCATTTT
CASSIGQGARRNQPQHF
>-|TRBV7-8|TRBJ1-2|TRBD1
TGTGCCAGCAGCTACCGGGACAGCGCTATGCATGGCTACACCTTC
CASSYRDSAMHGYTF
>-|TRBV28|TRBJ1-5|-
TGTGCCAGCAGCACTAATCAGCCCCAGCATTTT
CASSTNQPQHF